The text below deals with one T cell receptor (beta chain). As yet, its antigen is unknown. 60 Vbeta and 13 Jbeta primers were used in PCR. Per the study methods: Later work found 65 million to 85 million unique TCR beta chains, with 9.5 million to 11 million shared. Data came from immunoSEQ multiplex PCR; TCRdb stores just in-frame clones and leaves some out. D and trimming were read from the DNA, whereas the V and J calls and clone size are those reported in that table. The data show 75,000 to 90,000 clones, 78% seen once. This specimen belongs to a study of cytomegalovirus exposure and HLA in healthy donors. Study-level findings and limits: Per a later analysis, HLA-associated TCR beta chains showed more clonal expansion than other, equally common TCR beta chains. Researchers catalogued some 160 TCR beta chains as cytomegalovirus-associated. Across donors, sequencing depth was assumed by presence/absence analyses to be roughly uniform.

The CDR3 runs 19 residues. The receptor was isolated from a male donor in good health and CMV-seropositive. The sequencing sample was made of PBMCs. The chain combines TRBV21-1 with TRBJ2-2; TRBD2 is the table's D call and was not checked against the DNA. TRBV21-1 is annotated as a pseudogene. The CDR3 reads CASSKAGTSGTSNTGELFF. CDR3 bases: TGTGCCAGCAGCAAGGCCGGGACTAGCGGGACTTCGAACACCGGGGAGCTGTTTTTT.